Reported below is one T cell receptor beta chain. CDR1 and CDR2 (germline): KGHDR, SFDVKD. Trimming left V 9 bases short and J 7 bases short, with 8 bases between. The CDR3 is 11 residues long. The data derive from a study of blood T cell repertoires in COVID-19. Study background: Sites in the United States, Italy and Spain provided acute and convalescent COVID-19 samples. PBMCs, B-cell-depleted T cells, or T cells were the source of the cDNA or gDNA that made up the material.

Methods used by the authors: Counts of nucleated cells, estimated from reference gene primer amplification, were obtained. The method was immunoSEQ multiplex PCR; TCRdb's version includes in-frame clones alone and lacks a portion of them. That table furnishes V, J and clone size, whereas the DNA furnished D and trimming. The sample has 90,000 to 150,000 clones, about 85% seen once. The clonotype originates from a man in his sixties with acute or convalescent COVID-19. The chain recombines TRBV24-1 with TRBJ2-2; no clear D. Sequenced sample: peripheral blood. The CDR3 loop reads CATGRVGELFF. CDR3 DNA: TGTGCCACCGGGCGAGTCGGGGAGCTGTTTTTT.